The clone carrying this T cell receptor (beta chain) qualifies as medium-sized. What it binds is unknown. Treg sorting used a CD4+CD25+CD127-/low gate. Study-level findings and limits: Greatest tumor Treg TCR overlap was with tumor naive CD4+ cells.

V dropped 4 bases and J dropped 8; count of bases not matched to a gene: 7. The germline V gene has CDR1 MNHNS and CDR2 SASEGT. The CDR3 has 15 amino acids. TCRdb reprocessed the 5' RACE reads with MiXCR, giving one entry per CDR3 protein. This sample has 10,000 or so distinct CDR3 sequences, with roughly 25% found just once. The sample taken for sequencing was Tregs sorted from blood. The chain combines TRBV6-1 with TRBJ2-1; TRBD2 aligns across 11 bases. The TCR comes from a female donor with breast cancer. The CDR3 protein is CASSVTSGSVDEQFF. The CDR3 DNA reads TGTGCCAGCAGTGTTACTAGCGGGAGTGTCGATGAGCAGTTCTTC.